This TCR beta chain was sequenced for a study of blood T cell repertoires in COVID-19. Per the germline V gene, CDR1 is LGHNA and CDR2 is YNFKEQ. The length of the CDR3 is 15 residues. Germline trimming cut 0 bases from V and 6 bases from J; bases unmatched to any gene: 4. Per the study methods: Reference gene primer amplification yielded estimated nucleated cell counts. Here immunoSEQ multiplex PCR was the method, and the copy in TCRdb shows in-frame clones only, minus some. Clone size and the V and J calls come from that table; the DNA yielded D and trimming. This sample has 100,000 to 150,000 clones, with 85% to 90% found just once.

The genes are TRBV4-2 and TRBJ1-5; 8 bases agree with TRBD1. Source material: peripheral blood. The source is a man between 65 and 79 years old who had recovered from COVID-19. The CDR3 protein is CASSQDRGPGQPQHF. CDR3 coding DNA: TGTGCCAGCAGCCAAGACAGGGGGCCAGGTCAGCCCCAGCATTTT.